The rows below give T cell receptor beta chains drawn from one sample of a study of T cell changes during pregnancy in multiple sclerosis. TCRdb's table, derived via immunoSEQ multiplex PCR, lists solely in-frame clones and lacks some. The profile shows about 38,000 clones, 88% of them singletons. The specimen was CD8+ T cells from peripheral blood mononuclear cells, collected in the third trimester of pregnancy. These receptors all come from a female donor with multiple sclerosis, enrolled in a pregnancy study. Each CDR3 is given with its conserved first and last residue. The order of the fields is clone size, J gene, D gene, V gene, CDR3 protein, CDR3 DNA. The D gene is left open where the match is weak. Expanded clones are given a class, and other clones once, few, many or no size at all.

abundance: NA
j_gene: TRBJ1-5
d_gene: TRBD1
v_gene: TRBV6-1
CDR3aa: CASSDPTGVQPQHF
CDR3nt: TGTGCCAGCAGTGATCCGACAGGGGTTCAGCCCCAGCATTTT

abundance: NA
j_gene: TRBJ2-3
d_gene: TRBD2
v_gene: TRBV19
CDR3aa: CASSGLAGADTQYF
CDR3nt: TGTGCCAGTAGTGGACTAGCGGGGGCAGATACGCAGTATTTT

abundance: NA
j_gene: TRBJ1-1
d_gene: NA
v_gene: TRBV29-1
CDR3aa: CSVENVDTEAFF
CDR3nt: TGCAGCGTTGAAAATGTCGACACTGAAGCTTTCTTT

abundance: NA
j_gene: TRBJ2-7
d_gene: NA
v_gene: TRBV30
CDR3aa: CAWSVLEALQYF
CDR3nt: TGTGCCTGGAGTGTATTGGAGGCACTACAGTACTTC

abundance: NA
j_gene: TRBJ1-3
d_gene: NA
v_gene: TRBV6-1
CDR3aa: CASRQQVDSGNTIYF
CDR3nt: TGTGCCAGCAGGCAACAGGTCGACTCTGGAAACACCATATATTTT

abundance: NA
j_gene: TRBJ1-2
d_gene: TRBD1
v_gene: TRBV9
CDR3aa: CASSVGQGAVGYGYTF
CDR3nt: TGTGCCAGCAGCGTTGGACAGGGGGCTGTGGGCTATGGCTACACCTTC

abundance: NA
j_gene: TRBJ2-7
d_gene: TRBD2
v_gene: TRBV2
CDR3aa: CASSASGGPYEQYF
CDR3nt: TGTGCCAGCAGTGCTAGCGGGGGGCCCTACGAGCAGTACTTC

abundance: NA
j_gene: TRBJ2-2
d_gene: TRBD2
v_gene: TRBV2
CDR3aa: CASSPAGGVAGELFF
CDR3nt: TGTGCCAGCAGTCCCGCCGGGGGGGTGGCCGGGGAGCTGTTTTTT

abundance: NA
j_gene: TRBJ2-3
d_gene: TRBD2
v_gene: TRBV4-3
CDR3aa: CASSQDSGTRGSDTQYF
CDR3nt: TGCGCCAGCAGCCAAGATTCCGGGACTAGAGGTTCAGATACGCAGTATTTT

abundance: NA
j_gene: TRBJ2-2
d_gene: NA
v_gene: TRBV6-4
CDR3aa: CASSEQAQLTGELFF
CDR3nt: TGTGCCAGCAGCGAACAGGCCCAGCTGACCGGGGAGCTGTTTTTT

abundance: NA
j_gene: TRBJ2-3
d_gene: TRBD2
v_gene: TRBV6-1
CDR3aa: CASSRGLAGPDTQYF
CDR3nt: TGTGCCAGCAGTCGAGGACTAGCGGGGCCAGATACGCAGTATTTT

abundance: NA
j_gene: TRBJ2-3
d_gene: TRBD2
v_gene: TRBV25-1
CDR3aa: CASSEESGGATDTQYF
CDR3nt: TGTGCCAGCAGTGAAGAGAGCGGGGGGGCGACAGATACGCAGTATTTT

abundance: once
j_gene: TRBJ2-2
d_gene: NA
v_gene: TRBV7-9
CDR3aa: CASSLGTPRTGELFF
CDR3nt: TGTGCCAGCAGCTTAGGGACACCTCGGACCGGGGAGCTGTTTTTT

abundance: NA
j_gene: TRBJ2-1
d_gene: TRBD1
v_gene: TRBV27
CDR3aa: CASSLVGTGVYNEQFF
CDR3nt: TGTGCCAGCAGCTTAGTCGGGACAGGGGTCTACAATGAGCAGTTCTTC

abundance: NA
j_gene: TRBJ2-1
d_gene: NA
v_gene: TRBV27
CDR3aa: CASSLASSYNEQFF
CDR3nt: TGTGCCAGCAGTTTGGCAAGCTCCTACAATGAGCAGTTCTTC

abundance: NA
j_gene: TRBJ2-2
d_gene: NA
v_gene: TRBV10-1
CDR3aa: CASSLTGSTGELFF
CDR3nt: TGCGCCAGCAGTTTGACAGGAAGCACCGGGGAGCTGTTTTTT

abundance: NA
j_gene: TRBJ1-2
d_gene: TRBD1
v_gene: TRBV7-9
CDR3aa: CASSLDRDRGYGYTF
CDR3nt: TGTGCCAGCAGCTTAGACCGGGACAGGGGCTATGGCTACACCTTC